Given below is one T cell receptor (beta chain) in context. The CDR3 is 14 amino acids. After removal of 5 bases from V and 5 bases from J, the junction contained 7 bases not matched to a gene. Germline CDR1 and CDR2: MNHNS and SASEGT. The data belong to a study of Tregs in tolerant kidney transplant recipients. Only in-frame clones appear in the TCRdb table, and some are missing; sequencing was by immunoSEQ multiplex PCR. The top ten clones hold around 0.3% of a sample with 50,000 to 80,000 clones, nearly 98% of them seen once. This sequence was found in a human donor who received a combined kidney and bone marrow transplant. The specimen comprised Tregs from blood, sampled before the transplant. The chain couples TRBV6-1 to TRBJ2-3; 7 bases are shared with TRBD2. The CDR3 sequence: CASSLRASGDTQYF. The CDR3 nucleotides are TGTGCCAGCAGTCTGAGGGCTAGCGGAGATACGCAGTATTTT.